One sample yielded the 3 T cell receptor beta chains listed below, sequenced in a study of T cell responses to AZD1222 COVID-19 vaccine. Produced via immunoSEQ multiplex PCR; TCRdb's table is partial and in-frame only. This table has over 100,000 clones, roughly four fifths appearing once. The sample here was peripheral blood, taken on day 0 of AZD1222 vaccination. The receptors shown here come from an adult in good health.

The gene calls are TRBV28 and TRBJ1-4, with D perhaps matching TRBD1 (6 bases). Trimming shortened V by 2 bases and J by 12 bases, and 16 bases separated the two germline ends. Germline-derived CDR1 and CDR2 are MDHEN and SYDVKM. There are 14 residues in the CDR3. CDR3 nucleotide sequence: TGTGCCAGCAGTTTAAGTACGGGGGCGCAGGAACTGTTTTTT. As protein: CASSLSTGAQELFF.

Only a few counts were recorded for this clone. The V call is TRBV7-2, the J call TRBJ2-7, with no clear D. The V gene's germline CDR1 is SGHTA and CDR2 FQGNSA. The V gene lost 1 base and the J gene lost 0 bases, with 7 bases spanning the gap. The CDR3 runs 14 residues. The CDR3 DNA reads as TGTGCCAGCAGCTTAGGCACAGTCTCCTACGAGCAGTACTTC. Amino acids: CASSLGTVSYEQYF.

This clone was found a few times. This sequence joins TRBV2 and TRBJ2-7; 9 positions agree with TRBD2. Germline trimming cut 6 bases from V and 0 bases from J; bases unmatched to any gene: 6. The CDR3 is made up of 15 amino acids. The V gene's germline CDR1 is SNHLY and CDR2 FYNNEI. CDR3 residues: CASRMTSGGSYEQYF. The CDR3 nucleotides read TGTGCCAGCAGGATGACTAGCGGAGGCTCCTACGAGCAGTACTTC. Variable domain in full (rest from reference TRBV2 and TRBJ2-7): EPEVTQTPSHQVTQMGQEVILRCVPISNHLYFYWYRQILGQKVEFLVSFYNNEISEKSEIFDDQFSVERPDGSNFTLKIRSTKLEDSAMYFCASRMTSGGSYEQYFGPGTRLTVT.